This TCR beta chain was retrieved from a study of cytomegalovirus exposure and HLA in healthy donors. Study-level results: Many donors carried some public TCRs, although rarity characterized most TCR sequences.

Use of 60 Vbeta and 13 Jbeta primers characterized the PCR. This table comes from immunoSEQ multiplex PCR, and its TCRdb copy is limited to in-frame clones, with some not included. The sample includes about 54,000 clones. With regard to this clone: Its antigen is currently unknown.

Donors sampled were nominally healthy, though unrecorded immune exposures were likely. Germline lookup yields CDR1 LGHNA and CDR2 YSLEER. This CDR3 has 12 amino acids. V lost 0 bases and J 4 bases, leaving 3 bases between the germline ends. The receptor's source is a woman in her forties in good health and CMV-seronegative. The chain joins TRBV4-3 to TRBJ1-2; D remains unclear. Sequencing used PBMCs. The CDR3 is CASSQEAYGYTF. Written as DNA, the CDR3 is TGCGCCAGCAGCCAAGAAGCCTATGGCTACACCTTC.